The entry below gives a single TCR beta chain sequence along with its context. The antigen is not known. The data stem from a study of cytomegalovirus exposure and HLA in healthy donors. Study conclusions and caveats: A later analysis showed that HLA-associated TCR beta chains had undergone more clonal expansion than equally common others.

The CDR3 spans 12 residues. Germline CDR1 reads SQVTM; CDR2 reads ANQGSEA. V lost 6 bases and J lost 4, with 10 bases in between. Amplification used 60 Vbeta primers and 13 Jbeta primers. Study processing details: Later analysis identified around 85 million unique TCR beta chains, approximately 11 million shared. Sequencing was performed with immunoSEQ multiplex PCR; in TCRdb, only in-frame clones are kept and a portion is missing. V and J calls and clone size are those listed in that table; D and trimming were worked out from the DNA. The listing contains some 48,000 clones. The V and J genes are TRBV29-1 and TRBJ1-5; a weak D match, TRBD1 (6 bases). Material for sequencing was PBMCs. The receptor comes from a woman between 35 and 50 years old in good health and CMV-seronegative. The CDR3 sequence is CSVRGQNQPQHF. CDR3 sequence (DNA): TGCAGCGTCAGGGGCCAAAATCAGCCCCAGCATTTT.